In this sample, the clone carrying this T cell receptor beta chain turned up many times. The CDR3 is made up of 16 amino acids. The germline V and J ends were trimmed by 2 bases and 3 bases, with 17 bases remaining between them. CDR1 MNHNS and CDR2 SASEGT come from the germline V gene. The data are from a study of Graves' ophthalmopathy and Graves' hyperthyroidism. Amplified material comprised TCR beta CDR3 regions derived from RNA transcripts. HTBI primers served in a first-round RT-PCR, which a second-round multiplex PCR followed. Using its own MiXCR run on the multiplex PCR reads, TCRdb lists one record per CDR3 protein. The sample shows roughly 400,000 distinct CDR3 sequences, around 20% of them seen only once.

This chain joins TRBV6-1 and TRBJ2-7; maybe TRBD1 (5 bases). The TCR sequence derives from a woman aged 18-35 years with Graves' ophthalmopathy. Input material: peripheral blood. The CDR3, as DNA: TGTGCCAGCAGTGAAAACTCAGGGCAGTTCGGCTACGAGCAGTACTTC. It is translated as CASSENSGQFGYEQYF.